This is a list of T cell receptor beta chains from one sample in a study of blood T cell repertoires in COVID-19. Only in-frame clones appear in the TCRdb table, and some are missing; sequencing was by immunoSEQ multiplex PCR. The sample records approximately 280,000 clones, 75% to 95% being singletons. Sequencing was carried out using peripheral blood. The source is a woman in her thirties with COVID-19, enrolled during active disease. Each CDR3 is given with its conserved first and last residue. The D gene is left open where the match is weak. Clone size is given for some rows only: seen once, a few or many times, or a class if the clone is expanded.

d_call	v_call	j_call	clone_size	cdr3_aa	cdr3_nt
NA	TRBV2	TRBJ2-7	NA	CASSAGSLNSYEQYF	TGTGCCAGCAGTGCCGGGTCCTTAAATTCCTACGAGCAGTACTTC
TRBD1	TRBV6-2/TRBV6-3	TRBJ1-6	few	CASSYPRDSSSPLHF	TGTGCCAGCAGTTACCCGAGGGACAGTTCCTCACCCCTCCACTTT
TRBD2	TRBV30	TRBJ2-7	NA	CALGAGGYEQYF	TGTGCCCTGGGGGCGGGGGGATACGAGCAGTACTTC
NA	TRBV9	TRBJ1-4	once	CASSVQGRRSNEKLFF	TGTGCCAGCAGCGTACAAGGACGGAGGTCTAATGAAAAACTGTTTTTT
TRBD1	TRBV4-1	TRBJ2-7	NA	CASSMDRGSYEQYF	TGCGCCAGCAGCATGGACAGGGGTTCCTACGAGCAGTACTTC
TRBD1	TRBV27	TRBJ2-7	NA	CASSFLGQVIYEQYF	TGTGCCAGCAGTTTCCTGGGACAGGTAATCTACGAGCAGTACTTC
TRBD2	TRBV5-1	TRBJ2-7	NA	CASSGDYHGSYEQYF	TGCGCCAGCAGCGGGGACTACCACGGGTCCTACGAGCAGTACTTC
TRBD1	TRBV7-2	TRBJ1-5	NA	CASSRTGGGQPQHF	TGTGCCAGCAGCCGGACAGGGGGAGGTCAGCCCCAGCATTTT
TRBD2	TRBV9	TRBJ2-5	few	CASSAEETSGSETQYF	TGTGCCAGCAGCGCCGAGGAGACTAGCGGGAGTGAGACCCAGTACTTC
TRBD1	TRBV4-1	TRBJ2-7	once	CASSQPGTESYEQYF	TGCGCCAGCAGCCAGCCCGGGACAGAGTCCTACGAGCAGTACTTC
NA	TRBV9	TRBJ2-2	NA	CASSDARGSGELFF	TGTGCCAGCAGTGACGCACGAGGGTCCGGGGAGCTGTTTTTT
TRBD2	TRBV6-1	TRBJ2-4	once	CASSEAGWVAGQLAKNIQYF	TGTGCCAGCAGTGAAGCTGGGTGGGTAGCGGGACAACTAGCCAAAAACATTCAGTACTTC
NA	TRBV7-9	TRBJ1-2	NA	CASSLKYQYGYTF	TGTGCCAGCAGCTTAAAGTATCAGTATGGCTACACCTTC
TRBD2	TRBV11-2	TRBJ2-3	NA	CASSLDLERGTQYF	TGTGCCAGCAGCTTAGATCTAGAGCGGGGTACGCAGTATTTT
NA	TRBV9	TRBJ1-2	NA	CASSVRAREELAYGYTF	TGTGCCAGCAGCGTAAGGGCCAGGGAGGAGTTGGCCTATGGCTACACCTTC
NA	TRBV14	TRBJ2-7	NA	CASSQAPGGAYEQYF	TGTGCCAGCAGCCAAGCACCCGGAGGTGCCTACGAGCAGTACTTC
TRBD1	TRBV7-8	TRBJ1-5	NA	CASSIRQDRGVGQPQHF	TGTGCCAGCAGCATAAGACAGGACAGGGGAGTAGGTCAGCCCCAGCATTTT
NA	TRBV5-8	TRBJ2-5	NA	CASSLGQPQETQYF	TGTGCCAGCAGCTTGGGACAGCCCCAAGAGACCCAGTACTTC
TRBD1	TRBV28	TRBJ2-5	NA	CASSPATGMGQETQYF	TGTGCCAGCAGTCCGGCGACAGGGATGGGGCAAGAGACCCAGTACTTC
TRBD1	TRBV15	TRBJ1-1	once	CATSRDGTGGGTEAFF	TGTGCCACCAGCCGAGATGGGACAGGGGGAGGAACTGAAGCTTTCTTT
NA	TRBV7-2	TRBJ2-1	NA	CASSFPRVGSRTYNEQFF	TGTGCCAGCAGTTTCCCGCGGGTGGGTAGCCGAACCTACAATGAGCAGTTCTTC
TRBD2	TRBV11-3	TRBJ2-1	once	CASSSGRAWSYNEQFF	TGTGCCAGCAGCTCTGGGAGGGCCTGGTCCTACAATGAGCAGTTCTTC
TRBD1	TRBV18	TRBJ1-1	NA	CASSREQGGTEAFF	TGTGCCAGCTCACGGGAACAGGGGGGCACTGAAGCTTTCTTT
NA	TRBV2	TRBJ2-2	NA	CATRGMNTGELFF	TGTGCCACTAGGGGGATGAACACCGGGGAGCTGTTTTTT
NA	TRBV14	TRBJ2-7	NA	CASSQEEEDPYEQYF	TGTGCCAGCAGCCAAGAGGAGGAGGATCCCTACGAGCAGTACTTC
NA	TRBV15	TRBJ1-1	NA	CATSRDYQGNTEAFF	TGTGCCACCAGCAGAGATTACCAGGGGAACACTGAAGCTTTCTTT
TRBD1	TRBV7-8	TRBJ2-7	NA	CASSDAGTGSHEQYF	TGTGCCAGCAGCGACGCCGGGACAGGGTCCCACGAGCAGTACTTC
NA	TRBV4-1	TRBJ2-3	NA	CASSQTGREDTQYF	TGCGCCAGCAGCCAAACCGGGAGAGAAGATACGCAGTATTTT
TRBD2	TRBV18	TRBJ2-3	NA	CASSPRASGRPDTQYF	TGTGCCAGCTCACCAAGGGCTAGCGGGAGGCCAGATACGCAGTATTTT
NA	TRBV24-1	TRBJ1-5	NA	CATSTGRDQPQHF	TGTGCCACCAGTACGGGGAGGGATCAGCCCCAGCATTTT
TRBD2	TRBV7-9	TRBJ2-1	NA	CASSPGSGVSSYNEQFF	TGTGCCAGCAGCCCCGGTAGCGGGGTGAGCTCCTACAATGAGCAGTTCTTC
NA	TRBV9	TRBJ1-1	NA	CASSPSVGGDTEAFF	TGTGCCAGCAGCCCGAGTGTAGGGGGGGACACTGAAGCTTTCTTT
NA	TRBV3-1/TRBV3-2	TRBJ2-1	NA	CASSQDSRRLQFF	TGTGCCAGCAGCCAAGATTCTAGGAGGCTGCAGTTCTTC
NA	TRBV19	TRBJ1-5	NA	CASSITGTTGGPQHF	TGTGCCAGTAGTATAACGGGGACCACGGGAGGGCCCCAGCATTTT
TRBD1	TRBV6-5	TRBJ1-5	NA	CASSSASGGRQPQHF	TGTGCCAGCAGTTCCGCCTCAGGGGGCCGTCAGCCCCAGCATTTT
NA	TRBV9	TRBJ2-2	NA	CASSVSAIGAGELFF	TGTGCCAGCAGCGTAAGCGCAATCGGGGCCGGGGAGCTGTTTTTT
TRBD1	TRBV5-1	TRBJ1-4	NA	CASSPESGQGGEKLFF	TGCGCCAGCAGCCCGGAGTCGGGACAGGGGGGTGAAAAACTGTTTTTT
NA	TRBV9	TRBJ1-2	NA	CASSVQLHYGYTF	TGTGCCAGCAGCGTTCAGTTGCACTATGGCTACACCTTC
NA	TRBV2	TRBJ2-5	NA	CAILAMEIQETQYF	TGTGCCATCCTCGCGATGGAGATTCAAGAGACCCAGTACTTC
NA	TRBV24-1	TRBJ2-5	NA	CATIPGYRETQYF	TGTGCCACCATTCCAGGGTATAGAGAGACCCAGTACTTC
NA	TRBV7-9	TRBJ1-3	NA	CASSSEGKVGALYF	TGTGCCAGCAGCTCGGAGGGGAAGGTCGGCGCCCTATATTTT
NA	TRBV4-3	TRBJ1-5	NA	CASSQDRQTYSNQPQHF	TGCGCCAGCAGCCAAGATAGACAGACCTATAGCAATCAGCCCCAGCATTTT
NA	TRBV5-1	TRBJ2-1	NA	CASRLEGTAYNEQFF	TGCGCCAGCAGACTGGAGGGGACAGCTTACAATGAGCAGTTCTTC
NA	TRBV21-1	TRBJ1-6	NA	CASSPTGTGVNSPLHF	TGTGCCAGCAGCCCCACCGGGACAGGCGTGAATTCACCCCTCCACTTT
TRBD1	TRBV6-5	TRBJ2-5	NA	CASGSQGKEETQYF	TGTGCCAGCGGGTCACAGGGGAAGGAGGAGACCCAGTACTTC
NA	TRBV9	TRBJ2-1	NA	CASSVLGAAEQFF	TGTGCCAGCAGCGTATTAGGGGCTGCTGAGCAGTTCTTC
NA	TRBV7-3	TRBJ2-1	once	CASSSIGGSEQFF	TGTGCCAGCAGCTCCATAGGGGGAAGTGAGCAGTTCTTC
TRBD2	TRBV4-1	TRBJ2-7	NA	CASSRGGLASPEQYF	TGCGCCAGCAGCCGGGGGGGACTAGCGTCCCCCGAGCAGTACTTC
NA	TRBV4-1	TRBJ2-2	NA	CASSQPWASRRERAGELFF	TGCGCCAGCAGCCAACCCTGGGCTTCCAGGCGGGAAAGGGCCGGGGAGCTGTTTTTT
TRBD2	TRBV5-6	TRBJ2-4	NA	CASSFRTSGRGKNIQYF	TGTGCCAGCAGCTTTAGGACTAGCGGGAGAGGTAAAAACATTCAGTACTTC
NA	TRBV5-1	TRBJ2-7	NA	CASSVQGHEQHF	TGCGCCAGCAGCGTACAGGGCCACGAGCAGCACTTC
NA	TRBV7-9	TRBJ2-3	few	CASSLVGSDTDTQYF	TGTGCCAGCAGCTTAGTTGGTAGCGACACAGATACGCAGTATTTT
NA	TRBV13	TRBJ1-1	NA	CASSPPGVYTEAFF	TGTGCCAGCAGCCCCCCAGGGGTTTATACTGAAGCTTTCTTT
TRBD1	TRBV6-5	TRBJ2-3	NA	CATRDRVRVDTQYF	TGTGCCACCCGGGACAGGGTGAGGGTAGATACGCAGTATTTT
TRBD1	TRBV28	TRBJ1-1	NA	CASSPSDRGDTEAFF	TGTGCCAGCAGTCCGTCGGACAGGGGGGACACTGAAGCTTTCTTT